Sequencing of this T cell receptor beta chain was carried out in a study of blood T cell repertoires in COVID-19. Study details: Researchers got acute and convalescent COVID-19 samples from the United States, Italy and Spain. PBMCs, B-cell-depleted T cells, or T cells provided the cDNA or gDNA that made up the material.

V shed 0 bases and J 4 bases; nucleotides not matched to a gene: 5. Per the germline V gene, CDR1 is SGHDN and CDR2 is FVKESK. There are 15 residues in the CDR3. As processed by the authors: Amplified reference gene primers provided the basis for estimating nucleated cell counts. This table comes from immunoSEQ multiplex PCR, and its TCRdb copy is limited to in-frame clones, with some not included. The V and J calls and clone size were taken over from that table, and D and trimming were inferred from the DNA. Among about 64,000 clones listed, 75% to 95% were seen once. V gene TRBV14 combines with J gene TRBJ1-1, with 7 bases fitting TRBD1. The sample comprised peripheral blood. This receptor was obtained from a woman older than 75 with active COVID-19. DNA for the CDR3: TGTGCCAGCAGCCAAGATGCTGCAGGGGGCACTGAAGCTTTCTTT. Its protein product is CASSQDAAGGTEAFF.